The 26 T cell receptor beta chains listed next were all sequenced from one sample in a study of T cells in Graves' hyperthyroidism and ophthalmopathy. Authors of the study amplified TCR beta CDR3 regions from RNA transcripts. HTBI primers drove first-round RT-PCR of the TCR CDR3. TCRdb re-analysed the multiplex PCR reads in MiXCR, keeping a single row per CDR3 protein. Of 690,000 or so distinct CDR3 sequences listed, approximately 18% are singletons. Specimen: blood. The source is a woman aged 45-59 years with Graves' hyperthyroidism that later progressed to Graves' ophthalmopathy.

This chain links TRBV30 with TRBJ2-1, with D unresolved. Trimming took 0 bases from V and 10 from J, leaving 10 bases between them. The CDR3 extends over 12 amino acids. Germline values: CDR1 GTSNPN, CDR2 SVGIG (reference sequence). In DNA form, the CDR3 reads TGTGCCTGGAGTGTACGTTCGTGGGAGCAGTTCTTC. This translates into CAWSVRSWEQFF.

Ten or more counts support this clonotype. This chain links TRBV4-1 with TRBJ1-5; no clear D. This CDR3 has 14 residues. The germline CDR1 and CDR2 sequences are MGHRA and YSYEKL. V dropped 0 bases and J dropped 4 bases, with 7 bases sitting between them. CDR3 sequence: CASSQEARNQPQHF. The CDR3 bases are TGCGCCAGCAGCCAAGAGGCAAGGAATCAGCCCCAGCATTTT.

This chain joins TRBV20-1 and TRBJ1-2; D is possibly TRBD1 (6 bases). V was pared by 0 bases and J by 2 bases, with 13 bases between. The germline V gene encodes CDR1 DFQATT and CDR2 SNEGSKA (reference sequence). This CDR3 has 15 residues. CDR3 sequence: CSARDPRQANYGYTF. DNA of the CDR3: TGCAGTGCTAGAGACCCCCGACAGGCCAACTATGGCTACACCTTC.

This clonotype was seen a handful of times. CDR3 nucleotides: TGTGCCAGCGGGGGGGCGGAACGCACAGATACGCAGTATTTT. It specifies CASGGAERTDTQYF. The chain employs TRBV3-1 and TRBJ2-3, with a weak D call TRBD2 (7 bases). In germline, CDR1 is LGHDT, CDR2 YNNKEL (reference sequence). V was cut by 8 bases and J by 1 base, with 13 bases left in between. The CDR3 extends over 14 amino acids.

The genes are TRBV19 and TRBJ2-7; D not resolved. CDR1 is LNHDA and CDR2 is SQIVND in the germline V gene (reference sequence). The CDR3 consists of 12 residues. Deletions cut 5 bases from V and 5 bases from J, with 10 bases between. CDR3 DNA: TGTGCCAGTAGTGCCCCCGGAAACGAGCAGTACTTC. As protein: CASSAPGNEQYF.

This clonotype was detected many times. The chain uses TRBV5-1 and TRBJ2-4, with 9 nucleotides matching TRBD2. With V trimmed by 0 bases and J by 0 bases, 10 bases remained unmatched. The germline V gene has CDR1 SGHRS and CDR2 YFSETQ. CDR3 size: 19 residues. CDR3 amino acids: CASSLDGGGAGRAKNIQYF. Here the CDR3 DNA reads TGCGCCAGCAGCTTGGATGGCGGGGGGGCCGGCAGAGCCAAAAACATTCAGTACTTC.

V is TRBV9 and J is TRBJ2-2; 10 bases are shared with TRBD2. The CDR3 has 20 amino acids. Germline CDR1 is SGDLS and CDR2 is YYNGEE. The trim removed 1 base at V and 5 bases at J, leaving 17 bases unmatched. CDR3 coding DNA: TGTGCCAGCAGCGTACTTGGTTATGAGCGAAGCGGGGGGGCGACCGGGGAGCTGTTTTTT. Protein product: CASSVLGYERSGGATGELFF.

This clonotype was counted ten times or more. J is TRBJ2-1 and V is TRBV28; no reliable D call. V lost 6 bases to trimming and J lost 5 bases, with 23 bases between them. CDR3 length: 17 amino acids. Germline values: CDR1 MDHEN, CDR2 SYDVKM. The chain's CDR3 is CASRIASLLAANNEQFF. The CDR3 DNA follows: TGTGCCAGCAGAATCGCGTCCCTGTTAGCAGCGAACAATGAGCAGTTCTTC.

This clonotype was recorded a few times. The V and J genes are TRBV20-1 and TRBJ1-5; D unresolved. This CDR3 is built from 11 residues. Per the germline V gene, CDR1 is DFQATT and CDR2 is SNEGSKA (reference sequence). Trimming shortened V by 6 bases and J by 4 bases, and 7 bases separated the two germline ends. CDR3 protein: CSAGLNQPQHF. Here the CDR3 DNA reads TGCAGTGCAGGATTAAATCAGCCCCAGCATTTT.

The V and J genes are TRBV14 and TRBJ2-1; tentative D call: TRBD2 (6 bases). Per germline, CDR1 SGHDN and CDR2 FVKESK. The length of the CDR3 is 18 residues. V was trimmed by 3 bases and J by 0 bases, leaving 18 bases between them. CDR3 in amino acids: CASSHYRVKTSSYNEQFF. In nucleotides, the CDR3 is TGTGCCAGCAGCCATTATCGGGTGAAGACTAGCTCCTACAATGAGCAGTTCTTC. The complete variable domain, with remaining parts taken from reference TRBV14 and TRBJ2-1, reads EAGVTQFPSHSVIEKGQTVTLRCDPISGHDNLYWYRRVMGKEIKFLLHFVKESKQDESGMPNNRFLAERTGGTYSTLKVQPAELEDSGVYFCASSHYRVKTSSYNEQFFGPGTRLTVL.

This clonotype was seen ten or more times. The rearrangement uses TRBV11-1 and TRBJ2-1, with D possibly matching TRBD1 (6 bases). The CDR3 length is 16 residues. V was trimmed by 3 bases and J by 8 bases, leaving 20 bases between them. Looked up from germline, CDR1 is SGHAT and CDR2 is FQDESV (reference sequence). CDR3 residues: CASSLHTGRGTDEQFF. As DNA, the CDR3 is TGTGCCAGCAGCTTGCATACAGGGAGAGGTACAGATGAGCAGTTCTTC.

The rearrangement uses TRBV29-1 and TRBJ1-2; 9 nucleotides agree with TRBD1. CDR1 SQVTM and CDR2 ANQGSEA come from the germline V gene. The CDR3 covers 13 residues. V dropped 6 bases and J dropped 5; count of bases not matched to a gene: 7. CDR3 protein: CSVNPGTGYGYTF. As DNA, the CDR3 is TGCAGCGTGAATCCCGGGACAGGGTATGGCTACACCTTC. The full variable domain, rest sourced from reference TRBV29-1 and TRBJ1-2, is SAVISQKPSRDICQRGTSLTIQCQVDSQVTMMFWYRQQPGQSLTLIATANQGSEATYESGFVIDKFPISRPNLTFSTLTVSNMSPEDSSIYLCSVNPGTGYGYTFGSGTRLTVV.

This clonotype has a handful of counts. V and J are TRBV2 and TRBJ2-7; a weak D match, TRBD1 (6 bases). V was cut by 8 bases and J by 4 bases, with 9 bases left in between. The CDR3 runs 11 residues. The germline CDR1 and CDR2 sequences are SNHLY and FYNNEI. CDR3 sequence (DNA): TGTGCCAGCGTACAGGGTTACGAGCAGTACTTC. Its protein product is CASVQGYEQYF.

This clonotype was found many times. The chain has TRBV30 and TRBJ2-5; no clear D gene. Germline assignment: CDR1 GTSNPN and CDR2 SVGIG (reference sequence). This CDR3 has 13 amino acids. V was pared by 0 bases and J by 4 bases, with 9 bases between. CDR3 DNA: TGTGCCTGGAGTGTACGTGGTGGAGAGACCCAGTACTTC. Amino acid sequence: CAWSVRGGETQYF.

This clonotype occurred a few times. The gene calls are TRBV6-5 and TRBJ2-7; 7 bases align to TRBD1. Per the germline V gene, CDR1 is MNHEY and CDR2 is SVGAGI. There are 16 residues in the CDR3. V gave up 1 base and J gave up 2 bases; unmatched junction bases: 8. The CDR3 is CASSYFPGQIPYEQYF. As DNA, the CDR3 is TGTGCCAGCAGTTACTTCCCGGGACAGATACCCTACGAGCAGTACTTC.

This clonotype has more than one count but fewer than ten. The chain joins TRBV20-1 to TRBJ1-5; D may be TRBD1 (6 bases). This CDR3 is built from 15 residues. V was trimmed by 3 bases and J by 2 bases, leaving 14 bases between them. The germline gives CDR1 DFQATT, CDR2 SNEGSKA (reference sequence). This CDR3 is CSASPPAGGNQPQHF. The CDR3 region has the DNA TGCAGTGCTAGTCCGCCTGCAGGGGGCAATCAGCCCCAGCATTTT.

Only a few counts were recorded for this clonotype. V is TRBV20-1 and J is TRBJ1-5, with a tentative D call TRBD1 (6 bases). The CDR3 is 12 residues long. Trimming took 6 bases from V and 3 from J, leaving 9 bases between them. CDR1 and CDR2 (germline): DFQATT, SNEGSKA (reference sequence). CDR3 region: CSATGYNQPQHF. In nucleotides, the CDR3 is TGCAGTGCAACAGGGTACAATCAGCCCCAGCATTTT.

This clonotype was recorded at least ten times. The CDR3 is CSASGPAPTWEQFF. CDR3 nucleotide sequence: TGCAGTGCTAGCGGGCCAGCCCCTACATGGGAGCAGTTCTTC. The chain employs TRBV20-1 and TRBJ2-1; D is unclear. This CDR3 has 14 amino acids. Trimming cost V 3 bases and J 10 bases, with 19 bases left between them. The germline V gene has CDR1 DFQATT and CDR2 SNEGSKA (reference sequence).

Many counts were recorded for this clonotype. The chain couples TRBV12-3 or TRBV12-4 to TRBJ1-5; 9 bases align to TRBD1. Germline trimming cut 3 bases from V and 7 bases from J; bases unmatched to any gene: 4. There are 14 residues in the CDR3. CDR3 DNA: TGTGCCAGCAGTTTCACAGGGGGCGCGCAGCCCCAGCATTTT. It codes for CASSFTGGAQPQHF.

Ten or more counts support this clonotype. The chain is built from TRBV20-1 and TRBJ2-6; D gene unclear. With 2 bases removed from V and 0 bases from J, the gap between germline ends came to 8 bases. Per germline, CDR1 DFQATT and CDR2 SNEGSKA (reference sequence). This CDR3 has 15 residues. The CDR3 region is CSARPGSSGANVLTF. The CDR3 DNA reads TGCAGTGCTAGACCAGGAAGCTCTGGGGCCAACGTCCTGACTTTC.

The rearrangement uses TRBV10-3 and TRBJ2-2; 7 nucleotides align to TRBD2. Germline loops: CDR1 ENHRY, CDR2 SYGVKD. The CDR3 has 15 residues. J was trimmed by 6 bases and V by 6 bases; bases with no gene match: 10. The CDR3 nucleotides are TGTGCCATCAGCGATCTAGCGGAGTCGCCCGGGGAGCTGTTTTTT. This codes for CAISDLAESPGELFF.

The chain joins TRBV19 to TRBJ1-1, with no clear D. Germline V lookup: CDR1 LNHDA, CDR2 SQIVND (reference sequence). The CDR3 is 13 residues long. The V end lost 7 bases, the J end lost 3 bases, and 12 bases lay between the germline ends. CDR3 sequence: CASTYLGDTEAFF. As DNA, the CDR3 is TGTGCCAGTACGTATTTGGGTGACACTGAAGCTTTCTTT.

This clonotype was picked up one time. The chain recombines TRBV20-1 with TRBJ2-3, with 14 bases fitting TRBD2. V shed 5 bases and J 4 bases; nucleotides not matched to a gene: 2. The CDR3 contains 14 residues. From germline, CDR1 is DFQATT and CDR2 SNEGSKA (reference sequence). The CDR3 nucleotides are TGCAGTGCTCAGACTAGCGGGGGGGCAGATACGCAGTATTTT. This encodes CSAQTSGGADTQYF.

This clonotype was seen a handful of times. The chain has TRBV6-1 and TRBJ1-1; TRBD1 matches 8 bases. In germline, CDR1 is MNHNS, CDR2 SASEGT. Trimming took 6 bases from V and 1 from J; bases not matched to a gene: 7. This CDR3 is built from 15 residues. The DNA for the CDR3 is TGTGCCAGCAGCCAGAACAGGGGGGAGAACACTGAAGCTTTCTTT. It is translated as CASSQNRGENTEAFF.

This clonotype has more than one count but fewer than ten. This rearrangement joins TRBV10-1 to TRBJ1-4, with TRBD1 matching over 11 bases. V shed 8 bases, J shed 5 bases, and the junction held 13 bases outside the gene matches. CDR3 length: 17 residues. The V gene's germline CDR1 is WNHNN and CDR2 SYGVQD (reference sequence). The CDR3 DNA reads TGCGCCAGCCACCAAGGACAGGGGGCTCACCTGAATGAAAAACTGTTTTTT. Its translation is CASHQGQGAHLNEKLFF.

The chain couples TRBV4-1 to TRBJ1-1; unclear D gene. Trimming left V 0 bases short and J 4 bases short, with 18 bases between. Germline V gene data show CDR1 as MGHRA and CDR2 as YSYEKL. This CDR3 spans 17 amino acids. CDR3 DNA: TGCGCCAGCAGCCAAGAGGGATCCCCCTGGAGGAGCACTGAAGCTTTCTTT. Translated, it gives CASSQEGSPWRSTEAFF.